A single sample is the source of the 23 T cell receptor beta chains below, sequenced in a study of T cells expressing NK-cell markers. From the 5' RACE reads, TCRdb lists one entry per CDR3 protein and no DNA. Its clone listing holds around 180,000 distinct CDR3 sequences. The sample comprised blood T cells: a sorted CD56 or NKG2C T cell subset, CD4+ or CD8+ T cells, or bulk PBMC T cells (not recorded which). The receptor source for this set is a man aged 18-75 years in good health.

This CDR3 reads CASSLSSGIQYF. The chain carries TRBV5-1 and TRBJ2-4. Per the germline V gene, CDR1 is SGHRS and CDR2 is YFSETQ. The CDR3 length is 12 residues.

This chain joins TRBV20-1 and TRBJ1-2. This CDR3 region has 15 residues. Germline-derived CDR1 and CDR2 are DFQATT and SNEGSKA (reference sequence). The CDR3 sequence: CSARDQAGLVYGYTF.

The chain carries TRBV12-3 or TRBV12-4 and TRBJ1-6; TCRdb calls TRBD1, which cannot be checked without DNA. CDR3 size: 16 residues. The CDR3 is CASSPAGHQYNSPLHF.

CDR3 loop: CASSLNVQGGNEQFF. The J gene is TRBJ2-1, the V gene TRBV11-2; TCRdb calls TRBD1, which cannot be checked without DNA. In germline, CDR1 is SGHAT, CDR2 FQNNGV. CDR3 length: 15 amino acids. The whole variable domain, remainder taken from reference TRBV11-2 and TRBJ2-1, is EAGVAQSPRYKIIEKRQSVAFWCNPISGHATLYWYQQILGQGPKLLIQFQNNGVVDDSQLPKDRFSAERLKGVDSTLKIQPAKLEDSAVYLCASSLNVQGGNEQFFGPGTRLTVL.

This chain connects TRBV12-3 or TRBV12-4 to TRBJ1-2. The length of the CDR3 is 15 residues. The CDR3 loop reads CASSLFGQVSYGYTF.

This chain uses TRBV20-1 with TRBJ2-7; TCRdb designates TRBD1, a call that cannot be tested without DNA. Germline V gene lookup returns CDR1 DFQATT and CDR2 SNEGSKA (reference sequence). The CDR3 totals 17 residues. CDR3 in amino acids: CSAETSYPGTSSYEQYF.

The gene calls are TRBV7-9 and TRBJ2-1; with no DNA, the TCRdb D assignment of TRBD2 cannot be verified. The V gene's germline CDR1 is SEHNR and CDR2 FQNEAQ (reference sequence). The CDR3 totals 15 residues. The CDR3 sequence: CASGWSGVSYNEQFF.

The chain joins TRBV14 to TRBJ2-3; the D call from TCRdb, TRBD1, cannot be confirmed without DNA. The CDR3 is made up of 17 amino acids. Germline CDR1 SGHDN, CDR2 FVKESK. This chain's CDR3 is CASSQAEAGDVTDTQYF.

The genes are TRBV3-1 and TRBJ2-3; TCRdb selects TRBD2, and the lack of DNA leaves this call unchecked. The CDR3 consists of 15 residues. Per germline, CDR1 LGHDT and CDR2 YNNKEL (reference sequence). The CDR3 loop reads CASSQFPSGADTQYF.

This chain links TRBV19 with TRBJ1-2; TCRdb lists TRBD1, though no DNA is available to test this call. The CDR3 has 13 residues. CDR1 is LNHDA and CDR2 is SQIVND in the germline V gene (reference sequence). The CDR3: CASSMTGGAGYTF.

The chain joins TRBV2 to TRBJ1-2. The CDR3 totals 12 residues. CDR1 and CDR2 (germline): SNHLY, FYNNEI. CDR3 in amino acids: CASETKGYGYTF.

This chain uses TRBV6-5 with TRBJ2-7; without DNA, the TCRdb call of TRBD1 cannot be checked. This CDR3 contains 12 residues. Germline assignment: CDR1 MNHEY and CDR2 SVGAGI. This chain's CDR3 is CASHRGGYEQYF.

The CDR3 reads CASRLTGGLSGNTIYF. J is TRBJ1-3 and V is TRBV28; there is no DNA to check the TCRdb D call of TRBD1. Germline CDR1 and CDR2: MDHEN and SYDVKM. The CDR3 is 16 amino acids.

V is TRBV10-2 and J is TRBJ1-1; lacking DNA, the TRBD1 call made by TCRdb goes unchecked. Per the germline V gene, CDR1 is WSHSY and CDR2 is SAAADI. The length of the CDR3 is 12 residues. CDR3 residues: CASGQGGREAFF.

This chain uses TRBV7-9 with TRBJ2-3; as DNA is missing, the TRBD1 call by TCRdb cannot be tested. CDR3 length: 16 residues. CDR1 and CDR2 from the germline V gene are SEHNR and FQNEAQ (reference sequence). CDR3 sequence reads: CASSTRDSNPGDTQYF.

The rearrangement joins TRBV4-1 to TRBJ1-2; the D call from TCRdb, TRBD1, cannot be confirmed without DNA. CDR3 length equals 14 residues. The germline gives CDR1 MGHRA, CDR2 YSYEKL. Here the CDR3 reads CASSHTGSNYGYTF.

This sequence joins TRBV2 and TRBJ2-7; TCRdb's assignment of TRBD1 cannot be checked, as there is no DNA. Germline lookup yields CDR1 SNHLY and CDR2 FYNNEI. The CDR3 is 16 residues long. Here the CDR3 reads CASSAITGGGTYEQYF.

The chain uses TRBV27 and TRBJ2-7; TCRdb returns TRBD1, unconfirmable since there is no DNA. This CDR3 has 16 amino acids. Looked up from germline, CDR1 is MNHEY and CDR2 is SMNVEV (reference sequence). Here the CDR3 reads CASSLYRGTRYHEQYF.

This chain uses TRBV6-5 with TRBJ2-1; there is no DNA to check the TCRdb D call of TRBD2. The CDR3 is made up of 17 amino acids. CDR1 MNHEY and CDR2 SVGAGI come from the germline V gene. The CDR3 is CASSYAVERGFGNEQFF.

V gene TRBV6-6 combines with J gene TRBJ1-1; TCRdb's assignment of TRBD1 cannot be checked, as there is no DNA. CDR3 length: 12 amino acids. The V gene's germline CDR1 is MNHNY and CDR2 SVGAGI (reference sequence). The CDR3 protein is CASSLGGLEAFF.

The V gene is TRBV19, the J gene TRBJ2-1; TCRdb's D gene call, TRBD2, goes unchecked for lack of DNA. The CDR3 sequence is 15 residues long. The germline gives CDR1 LNHDA, CDR2 SQIVND (reference sequence). The CDR3 here is CASSSGTSGHNEQFF.

The chain carries TRBV19 and TRBJ2-1; the TCRdb call, TRBD1, lacks DNA for checking. The V gene's germline CDR1 is LNHDA and CDR2 SQIVND (reference sequence). CDR3 length: 13 residues. This CDR3 is CASAMGHYNEQFF.

The rearrangement joins TRBV29-1 to TRBJ1-2. CDR1 is SQVTM and CDR2 is ANQGSEA in the germline V gene. This CDR3 has 13 amino acids. CDR3 residues: CSVVFLESYGYTF.